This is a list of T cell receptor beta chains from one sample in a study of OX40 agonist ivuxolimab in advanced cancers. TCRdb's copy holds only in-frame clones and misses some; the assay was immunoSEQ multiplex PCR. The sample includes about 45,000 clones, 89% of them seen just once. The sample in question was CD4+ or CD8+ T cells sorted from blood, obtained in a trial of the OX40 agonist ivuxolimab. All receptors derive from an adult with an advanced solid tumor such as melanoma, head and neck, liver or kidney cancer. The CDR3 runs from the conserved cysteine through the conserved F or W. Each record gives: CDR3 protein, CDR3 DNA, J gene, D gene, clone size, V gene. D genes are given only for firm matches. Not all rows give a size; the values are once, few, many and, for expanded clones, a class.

CASSLSGPQNIQYF	TGTGCCAGCAGTTTATCGGGGCCCCAAAACATTCAGTACTTC	TRBJ2-4	NA	NA	TRBV27
CASRERTSGDIDTQYF	TGTGCCAGCAGGGAAAGGACTAGCGGGGATATAGATACGCAGTATTTT	TRBJ2-3	TRBD2	NA	TRBV6-1
CASTPGAGHRELFF	TGTGCCAGCACCCCCGGGGCAGGGCACCGGGAGCTGTTTTTT	TRBJ2-2	NA	NA	TRBV27
CASSWDFREQFF	TGTGCCAGCAGCTGGGACTTTAGAGAGCAGTTCTTC	TRBJ2-1	NA	NA	TRBV25-1
CASRQTTGALYGYTF	TGTGCCAGCAGGCAGACGACAGGGGCCCTATATGGCTACACCTTC	TRBJ1-2	TRBD1	NA	TRBV6-6
CASSFLDRGLAGELFF	TGTGCCAGCAGTTTCCTGGACAGGGGGCTAGCCGGGGAGCTGTTTTTT	TRBJ2-2	TRBD1	NA	TRBV27
CASSHRGGRGSEAFF	TGTGCCAGCAGTCACCGGGGGGGGCGGGGGAGCGAAGCTTTCTTT	TRBJ1-1	NA	NA	TRBV27
CATSRDRTVGSTIYF	TGTGCCACCAGCAGAGATCGGACAGTAGGAAGCACCATATATTTT	TRBJ1-3	NA	NA	TRBV15
CASSRGLAGVHEQYF	TGTGCCAGCAGCCGAGGACTAGCGGGAGTCCACGAGCAGTACTTC	TRBJ2-7	TRBD2	NA	TRBV14
CASSDNRGRFGTGELFF	TGTGCCAGCAGTGACAACAGGGGGCGCTTTGGCACCGGGGAGCTGTTTTTT	TRBJ2-2	TRBD1	NA	TRBV6-1
CASRPLAPYEQYF	TGCGCCAGCAGACCCCTAGCGCCCTACGAGCAGTACTTC	TRBJ2-7	NA	NA	TRBV10-2
CSVGREGRLNTQYF	TGCAGCGTTGGCAGGGAGGGCCGTCTGAATACGCAGTATTTT	TRBJ2-3	TRBD2	NA	TRBV29-1
CASSLDGGGADTQYF	TGTGCCAGCAGCTTAGATGGGGGCGGCGCAGATACGCAGTATTTT	TRBJ2-3	NA	NA	TRBV11-2
CASSSTGGSQETQYF	TGTGCCAGCAGCTCGACAGGGGGCTCCCAAGAGACCCAGTACTTC	TRBJ2-5	TRBD1	NA	TRBV7-3
CSVDSRVFGGYTF	TGCAGCGTTGACAGCAGGGTATTCGGTGGCTACACCTTC	TRBJ1-2	NA	once	TRBV29-1
CASSAGRAEAFF	TGTGCCAGCAGTGCAGGGCGGGCTGAAGCTTTCTTT	TRBJ1-1	NA	NA	TRBV25-1